This passage covers 19 T cell receptor beta chains from one sample sequenced in a study of PD-1 blockade in mismatch repair-deficient tumors. The table came from immunoSEQ multiplex PCR; TCRdb's copy has only in-frame clones and leaves some out. The table includes 90,000 to 120,000 clones, approximately 80% detected once. The sample here was peripheral blood, taken 30 to 36 weeks after starting pembrolizumab. The receptors here all came from an adult with mismatch repair-deficient cancer.

CDR3 sequence (DNA): TGTGCCAGCAGTTTAAGTCCTAGCTTGTACGAGCAGTACTTC. This codes for CASSLSPSLYEQYF. This chain connects TRBV27 to TRBJ2-7; weak D call: TRBD2 (5 bases). Per germline, CDR1 MNHEY and CDR2 SMNVEV (reference sequence). The CDR3 spans 14 residues. The V and J ends lost 2 bases and 4 bases respectively, with 12 bases between them.

In its sample, this clone was seen a few times. The gene calls are TRBV11-2 and TRBJ2-7, with D possibly called TRBD1 or TRBD2 (5 bases each). The CDR3 runs 14 residues. The V gene lost 1 base and the J gene lost 2 bases, with 9 bases spanning the gap. The germline CDR1 and CDR2 sequences are SGHAT and FQNNGV. CDR3 in amino acids: CASSLAGGAYEQYF. CDR3 nucleotides: TGTGCCAGCAGCTTAGCTGGGGGAGCCTACGAGCAGTACTTC.

This clone was found once. The chain is built from TRBV7-9 and TRBJ2-2; D remains unclear. V was pared by 0 bases and J by 6 bases, with 8 bases between. The CDR3 contains 14 residues. Germline V gives CDR1 SEHNR, CDR2 FQNEAQ (reference sequence). CDR3: CASSLARWAGELFF. The CDR3 coding sequence is TGTGCCAGCAGCTTAGCGAGGTGGGCCGGGGAGCTGTTTTTT.

This clone has only a few counts. The chain recombines TRBV6-1 with TRBJ2-7, with D unresolved. CDR3 size: 13 residues. The ends were cut back, 5 bases at V and 6 bases at J, with 14 bases in the middle. CDR1 and CDR2 from the germline V gene are MNHNS and SASEGT. The CDR3 sequence: CASSKTPNFEQYF. CDR3 coding DNA: TGTGCCAGCAGTAAGACTCCCAACTTCGAGCAGTACTTC.

The table lists this clone with a few counts. The genes are TRBV6-5 and TRBJ1-5; D is unresolved. The CDR3 length is 10 residues. The V and J ends lost 8 bases and 7 bases respectively, with 6 bases between them. Germline V CDR1 and CDR2: MNHEY, SVGAGI. CDR3 residues: CASGPQPQHF. As DNA, the CDR3 is TGTGCCAGCGGCCCCCAGCCCCAGCATTTT.

This chain uses TRBV7-3 with TRBJ2-7; D gene uncertain. In germline, CDR1 is SGHTA, CDR2 FQGTGA. CDR3 length equals 13 residues. V was shortened by 0 bases and J by 3 bases, with 6 bases between the two germline ends. CDR3 in DNA: TGTGCCAGCAGCTTAACCCACGGCTACGAGCAGTACTTC. The encoded protein is CASSLTHGYEQYF.

The V call is TRBV6-5, the J call TRBJ1-1; no clear D. With 2 bases removed from V and 4 bases from J, the gap between germline ends came to 8 bases. Germline lookup yields CDR1 MNHEY and CDR2 SVGAGI. This CDR3 is 13 amino acids long. CDR3 bases: TGTGCCAGCAGTTACGCAGGTGGCACTGAAGCTTTCTTT. This gives the protein CASSYAGGTEAFF.

On this clone itself: The same CDR3 also results from other DNA sequences found in this sample. The chain has TRBV9 and TRBJ1-1; possibly TRBD1 for D (6 bases). This CDR3 spans 14 amino acids. CDR1 and CDR2 (germline): SGDLS, YYNGEE. V lost 4 bases to trimming and J lost 4 bases, with 14 bases between them. The CDR3 here is CASSKGRGSTEAFF. DNA of the CDR3: TGTGCCAGCAGCAAAGGGAGGGGGAGCACTGAAGCTTTCTTT. The variable domain in full, with the rest retrieved from reference TRBV9 and TRBJ1-1, is DSGVTQTPKHLITATGQRVTLRCSPRSGDLSVYWYQQSLDQGLQFLIQYYNGEERAKGNILERFSAQQFPDLHSELNLSSLELGDSALYFCASSKGRGSTEAFFGQGTRLTVV.

In DNA, the CDR3 is TGTGCCTGCGGAGCGGGTTGGGGCTATGGCTACACCTTC. Its protein is CACGAGWGYGYTF. V is TRBV30 and J is TRBJ1-2; D remains ambiguous. The V and J ends lost 6 bases and 4 bases respectively, with 15 bases between them. This CDR3 comprises 13 residues. Germline lookup yields CDR1 GTSNPN and CDR2 SVGIG (reference sequence).

This clone came up once. This chain connects TRBV7-6 to TRBJ2-2, with 8 bases lining up with TRBD2. This CDR3 has 16 residues. Losses at the gene ends were 2 bases for V and 5 bases for J; bases not matched to a gene: 7. From germline, CDR1 is SGHVS and CDR2 FNYEAQ. CDR3 nucleotide sequence: TGTGCCAGCAGCTTAACGAGGCTAGCGGGTACCGGGGAGCTGTTTTTT. Translated: CASSLTRLAGTGELFF. The complete variable domain, with remaining parts taken from reference TRBV7-6 and TRBJ2-2, reads GAGVSQSPRYKVTKRGQDVALRCDPISGHVSLYWYRQALGQGPEFLTYFNYEAQQDKSGLPNDRFSAERPEGSISTLTIQRTEQRDSAMYRCASSLTRLAGTGELFFGEGSRLTVL.

The chain uses TRBV4-3 and TRBJ1-5, with a tentative D call TRBD1 (6 bases). Trimming shortened V by 4 bases and J by 3 bases, and 13 bases separated the two germline ends. This CDR3 is built from 15 residues. Germline CDR1 and CDR2: LGHNA and YSLEER. CDR3 residues: CASSLSRGLNQPQHF. DNA of the CDR3: TGCGCCAGCAGCCTCTCTCGGGGGCTCAATCAGCCCCAGCATTTT.

The rearrangement joins TRBV7-3 to TRBJ1-1; the D is unclear. From germline, CDR1 is SGHTA and CDR2 FQGTGA. The V and J ends lost 2 bases and 4 bases respectively, with 11 bases between them. There are 14 residues in the CDR3. The CDR3 spells CASSLPWRGTEAFF. The CDR3, as DNA: TGTGCCAGCAGCTTACCCTGGCGGGGCACTGAAGCTTTCTTT.

The rearrangement links TRBV30 to TRBJ2-4, with a weak D call TRBD1 (5 bases). CDR3 length: 15 amino acids. The germline gives CDR1 GTSNPN, CDR2 SVGIG (reference sequence). V gave up 3 bases and J gave up 0 bases, with 12 bases separating them. The CDR3 DNA sequence: TGTGCCTGGAGAGGGGATAATCTAGCCAAAAACATTCAGTACTTC. It codes for CAWRGDNLAKNIQYF.

The rearrangement uses TRBV29-1 and TRBJ2-3; a weak D match, TRBD2 (5 bases). CDR3 length: 13 amino acids. CDR1 SQVTM and CDR2 ANQGSEA come from the germline V gene. V lost 8 bases and J 3 bases, leaving 15 bases between the germline ends. DNA for the CDR3: TGCAGCCCGGAGGATCTTTATACAGATACGCAGTATTTT. Residues: CSPEDLYTDTQYF.

The rearrangement joins TRBV12-2 to TRBJ2-7; the D call TRBD2 from the table was never checked on the DNA. TRBV12-2 is assigned pseudogene status. The CDR3 extends over 15 amino acids. CDR3 nucleotide sequence: TGTGCAAGTCGCTTAGAACCCAGCGGTGAGGACGAGCAGTACTTC. Amino acids: CASRLEPSGEDEQYF.

CDR3 in DNA: TGCGCCAGCAGCTCCGGGACAGGGGGCGACGAGCAGTACTTC. Translated, it gives CASSSGTGGDEQYF. This chain connects TRBV5-1 to TRBJ2-7; 12 bases match TRBD1. CDR1 is SGHRS, CDR2 YFSETQ, per germline. The CDR3 length is 14 residues. The junction had 3 bases not matched to a gene; V was cut back by 3 bases and J by 5 bases.

A remark on this clone: One end of the junction fails to match germline, which may point to a read error. The chain is built from TRBV6-4 and TRBJ2-1; 13 nucleotides match TRBD2. In germline, CDR1 is MRHNA, CDR2 SNTAGT. The CDR3 is 14 residues long. This CDR3 reads CASSDTLAGGPEIF. In DNA, the CDR3 is TGTGCCAGCAGTGACACACTAGCGGGAGGGCCCGAAATCTTC.

The chain has TRBV18 and TRBJ2-1, with TRBD1 matching over 9 bases. The junction had 4 bases not matched to a gene; V was cut back by 5 bases and J by 2 bases. CDR3 size: 15 residues. Germline-derived CDR1 and CDR2 are KGHSH and LQKENI. The CDR3, as DNA: TGTGCCAGCTCAGCGGGACAGGGTCCCTACAATGAGCAGTTCTTC. It yields the protein CASSAGQGPYNEQFF.

Only one count was recorded for this clone. The rearrangement joins TRBV18 to TRBJ2-7, with D unresolved. Trimming removed 3 bases at V and 2 bases at J, with 14 bases between. The CDR3 has 15 residues. CDR1 and CDR2 (germline): KGHSH, LQKENI. The CDR3 sequence: CASSPGPPSAYEQYF. CDR3 nucleotides: TGTGCCAGCTCACCGGGTCCCCCATCGGCCTACGAGCAGTACTTC.